Listed below are T cell receptor beta chains from one sample, sequenced in a study of T cell repertoires in cytomegalovirus infection. TCRdb re-called the reads through MiXCR, storing one row per CDR3 protein. The data hold about 220,000 distinct CDR3 sequences, with roughly 34% observed a single time. What these receptors recognize is not known. The input for sequencing was CD8+ T cells from cultured PBMCs, taken from culture after CMV antigen stimulation. The receptors here all came from a human donor in good health (CMV status not recorded). Some clones in this sample may be carry-over from other donors' samples. Both conserved end residues are part of each CDR3.

length	J	V	CDR3
13	TRBJ2-7	TRBV5-6	CASSLLDSYEQYF
17	TRBJ2-1	TRBV20-1	CSARKGQAPEYYNEQFF
17	TRBJ2-1	TRBV7-6	CASSLVGWQGTYNEQFF
16	TRBJ2-3	TRBV6-5	CASSSNIAGATDTQYF
14	TRBJ1-2	TRBV6-5	CASSYSEGGYGYTF
20	TRBJ2-4	TRBV15	CATSRDRPGGVGLAKHMPYF
14	TRBJ1-4	TRBV7-9	CASRTDGTNEKLFF
12	TRBJ2-2	TRBV30	CACQTNTGELFF
15	TRBJ2-2	TRBV19	CASLRDRESTGELFF
13	TRBJ2-1	TRBV7-9	CASSLVDYNEQFF
16	TRBJ2-2	TRBV7-8	CASSLFSSLGTGELFF
17	TRBJ2-1	TRBV6-5	CASSYLSGTGDYNEQFF